Below, 9 T cell receptor beta chains from the same sample are listed, as sequenced in a study of identical twins. Each CDR3 protein gets one entry after TCRdb re-called the 5' RACE reads with MiXCR. Of 450,000 to 600,000 distinct CDR3 sequences listed, under 25% are singletons. The same specimen was also included in a second study, on yellow fever vaccine responses in identical twins.

The sample taken for sequencing was CD4+ T cells sorted from blood. The receptors derive from a young woman in good health.

This clonotype was counted between two and nine times. The chain is built from TRBV5-1 and TRBJ2-1; a weak D match, TRBD2 (6 bases). CDR1 is SGHRS, CDR2 YFSETQ, per germline. The CDR3 length is 17 residues. Trimming stripped 0 bases from V and 0 bases from J, with 13 bases between. The CDR3 DNA reads as TGCGCCAGCAGCTTGGCTCTGACTAGGAGCTCCTACAATGAGCAGTTCTTC. As protein: CASSLALTRSSYNEQFF.

V usage is TRBV20-1 and J usage is TRBJ2-5; D unclear. In germline, CDR1 is DFQATT, CDR2 SNEGSKA (reference sequence). This CDR3 is 11 amino acids long. The V gene lost 6 bases and the J gene lost 2 bases, with 7 bases spanning the gap. The CDR3: CSAGSQETQYF. The CDR3 coding sequence is TGCAGTGCGGGCAGTCAAGAGACCCAGTACTTC.

The V gene is TRBV28, the J gene TRBJ2-3; the match to TRBD2 covers 7 bases. CDR1 is MDHEN, CDR2 SYDVKM, per germline. V shed 6 bases and J 4 bases; nucleotides not matched to a gene: 4. The CDR3 loop spans 13 amino acids. This chain's CDR3 is CASSDGGSDTQYF. The CDR3 bases are TGTGCCAGCAGCGACGGGGGGTCAGATACGCAGTATTTT.

This clonotype was seen more than once but under ten times. The J gene is TRBJ1-5, the V gene TRBV7-2, with 7 bases identical to TRBD1. Trimming took 5 bases from V and 1 from J; bases not matched to a gene: 2. The germline gives CDR1 SGHTA, CDR2 FQGNSA. This CDR3 has 14 amino acids. The CDR3 is CASSEGQSNQPQHF. CDR3 in DNA: TGTGCCAGCAGCGAGGGACAGAGCAATCAGCCCCAGCATTTT.

This clonotype was observed a handful of times. The chain employs TRBV5-1 and TRBJ1-6, with D unclear. Trimming pared 0 bases from V and 7 bases from J, leaving 5 bases between. Germline-derived CDR1 and CDR2 are SGHRS and YFSETQ. This CDR3 comprises 13 residues. The CDR3: CASSLEVNSPLHF. The CDR3 region has the DNA TGCGCCAGCAGCTTGGAGGTCAATTCACCCCTCCACTTT.

The sample holds many counts of this clonotype. The J gene is TRBJ1-1, the V gene TRBV7-9; TRBD1 matches 7 bases. With 3 bases clipped from V and 3 bases from J, the junction kept 1 base outside the gene matches. This CDR3 is 13 amino acids long. CDR1 SEHNR and CDR2 FQNEAQ come from the germline V gene (reference sequence). CDR3 sequence (DNA): TGTGCCAGCAGCTTTGGGACAGACACTGAAGCTTTCTTT. Protein sequence: CASSFGTDTEAFF.

V usage is TRBV29-1 and J usage is TRBJ2-2, with TRBD1 as a possible D gene (5 bases). The CDR3 covers 14 residues. The germline V gene has CDR1 SQVTM and CDR2 ANQGSEA. The V and J ends lost 5 bases and 2 bases respectively, with 12 bases between them. CDR3 residues: CSVIWQGNTGELFF. The CDR3 DNA is TGCAGCGTTATCTGGCAGGGTAACACCGGGGAGCTGTTTTTT.

In this sample, this clonotype turned up a few times. The J gene is TRBJ2-7, the V gene TRBV29-1, with 7 bases matching TRBD1. The junction had 1 base not matched to a gene; V was cut back by 5 bases and J by 0 bases. The CDR3 totals 12 residues. CDR1 SQVTM and CDR2 ANQGSEA come from the germline V gene. For the CDR3, the DNA is TGCAGCGTTCGACAGGGCTCCTACGAGCAGTACTTC. Protein: CSVRQGSYEQYF.

The rearrangement uses TRBV29-1 and TRBJ1-5, with 10 bases matching TRBD1. The CDR3 consists of 15 residues. Germline V gene lookup returns CDR1 SQVTM and CDR2 ANQGSEA. V dropped 6 bases and J dropped 5; count of bases not matched to a gene: 10. Here the CDR3 reads CSVLWTGGPDQPQHF. CDR3 DNA sequence: TGCAGCGTACTCTGGACAGGGGGACCTGATCAGCCCCAGCATTTT.